This T cell receptor (beta chain) was sequenced during a study of CD8 T cells in Susac syndrome. The CDR3 is 16 residues long. Per the germline V gene, CDR1 is MGHRA and CDR2 is YSYEKL. V was pared by 4 bases and J by 0 bases, with 14 bases between. An amount of RNA that ranged from about 0.45 to 1 ug was reverse transcribed with random hexamers. By means of immunoSEQ multiplex PCR, TCR beta CDR3 spanning 54 Vbeta and 13 Jbeta underwent amplification. TCRdb passed the immunoSEQ multiplex PCR reads through MiXCR, listing each CDR3 protein once. The sample contains about 200,000 distinct CDR3 sequences, roughly 94% of which appear only once.

Input material: CD4+ T cells from PBMCs. The origin of this receptor is a human donor in good health. The chain couples TRBV4-1 to TRBJ2-3; D is possibly TRBD1 or TRBD2 (6 bases each). For the CDR3, the DNA is TGCGCCAGCAGCCCCTGGTGGGGGGCAAGCACAGATACGCAGTATTTT. Translated, it gives CASSPWWGASTDTQYF.